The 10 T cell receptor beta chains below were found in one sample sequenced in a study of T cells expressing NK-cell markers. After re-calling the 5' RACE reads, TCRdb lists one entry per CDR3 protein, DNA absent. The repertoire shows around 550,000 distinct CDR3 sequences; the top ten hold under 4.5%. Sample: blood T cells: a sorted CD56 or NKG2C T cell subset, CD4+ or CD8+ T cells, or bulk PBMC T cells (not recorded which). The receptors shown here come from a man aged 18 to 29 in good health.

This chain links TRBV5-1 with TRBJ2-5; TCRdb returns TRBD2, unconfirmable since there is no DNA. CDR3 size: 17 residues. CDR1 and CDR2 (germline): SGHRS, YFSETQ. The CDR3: CASSLGGLALTQETQYF.

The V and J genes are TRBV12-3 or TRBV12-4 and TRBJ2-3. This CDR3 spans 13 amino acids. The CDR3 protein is CASRTDSTDTQYF.

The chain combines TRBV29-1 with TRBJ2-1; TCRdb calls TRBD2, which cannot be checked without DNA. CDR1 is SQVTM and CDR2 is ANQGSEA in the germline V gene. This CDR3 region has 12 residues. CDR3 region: CSVRLAYNEQFF.

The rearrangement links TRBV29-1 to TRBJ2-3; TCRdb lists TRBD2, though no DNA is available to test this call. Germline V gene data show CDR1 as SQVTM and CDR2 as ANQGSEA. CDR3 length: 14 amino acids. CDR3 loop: CSVEDGSKADTQYF.

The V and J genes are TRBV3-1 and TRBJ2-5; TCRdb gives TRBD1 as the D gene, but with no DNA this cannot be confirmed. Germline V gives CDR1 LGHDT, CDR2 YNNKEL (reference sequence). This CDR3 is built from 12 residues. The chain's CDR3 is CASSQPGETQYF.

The CDR3 sequence is CASSYSGGGGEETQYF. The V and J genes are TRBV6-5 and TRBJ2-5; without DNA, the TCRdb call of TRBD1 cannot be checked. CDR1 MNHEY and CDR2 SVGAGI come from the germline V gene. The CDR3 runs to 16 residues.

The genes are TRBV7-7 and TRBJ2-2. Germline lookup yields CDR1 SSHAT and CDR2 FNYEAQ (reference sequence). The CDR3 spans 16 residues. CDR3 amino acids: CASSPGWTANTGELFF.

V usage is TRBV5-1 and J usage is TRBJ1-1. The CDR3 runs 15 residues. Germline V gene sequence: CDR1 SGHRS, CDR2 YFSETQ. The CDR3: CATSPREGTTTEAFF.

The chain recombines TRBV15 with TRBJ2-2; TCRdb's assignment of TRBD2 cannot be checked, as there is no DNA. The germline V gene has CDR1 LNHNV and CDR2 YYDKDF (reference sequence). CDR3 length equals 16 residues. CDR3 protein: CATSSGLAANTGELFF.

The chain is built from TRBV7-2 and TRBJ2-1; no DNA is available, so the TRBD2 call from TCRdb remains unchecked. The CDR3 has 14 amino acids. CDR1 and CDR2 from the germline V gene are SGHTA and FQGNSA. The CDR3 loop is CASSSGTRTNEQFF.